These 8 T cell receptor beta chains came from one sample sequenced in a study of blood T cell repertoires in COVID-19. Generated by immunoSEQ multiplex PCR, the TCRdb table keeps only in-frame clones and is missing some. Among about 160,000 clones listed, roughly 82% were seen once. The specimen sequenced was peripheral blood. Receptors originate from a woman aged 35 to 49 with COVID-19, enrolled during active disease.

Only a few counts were recorded for this clone. This chain uses TRBV7-8 with TRBJ2-7; D remains ambiguous. CDR1 and CDR2 from the germline V gene are SGHVS and FQNEAQ. V was pared by 5 bases and J by 0 bases, with 8 bases between. The CDR3 is made up of 13 amino acids. CDR3 region: CASSGGASYEQYF. The CDR3, as DNA: TGTGCCAGCAGCGGCGGTGCCTCCTACGAGCAGTACTTC.

The chain carries TRBV14 and TRBJ2-7; D is possibly TRBD1 (6 bases). The CDR3 covers 12 residues. Per germline, CDR1 SGHDN and CDR2 FVKESK. Trimming took off 2 bases at V and 4 bases at J, with 6 bases between the two ends. CDR3 nucleotide sequence: TGTGCCAGCAGCCAACAGGGGTACGAGCAGTACGTC. It codes for CASSQQGYEQYV.

The rearrangement uses TRBV5-1 and TRBJ2-1, with 11 positions matching TRBD2. The V and J ends lost 4 bases and 9 bases, in that order; junction bases with no gene match: 9. This CDR3 spans 15 amino acids. The germline CDR1 and CDR2 sequences are SGHRS and YFSETQ. CDR3 region: CASSPELAGDGEQFF. CDR3 nucleotides: TGCGCCAGCAGCCCAGAACTAGCGGGAGACGGTGAGCAGTTCTTC.

The genes are TRBV4-1 and TRBJ2-3; D may be TRBD2 (6 bases). Germline CDR1 MGHRA, CDR2 YSYEKL. Trimming removed 3 bases from V and 9 bases from J, with 16 bases in between. The CDR3 is made up of 14 amino acids. CDR3: CASSQGSTGATQYF. The CDR3 nucleotides read TGCGCCAGCAGCCAGGGGTCCACGGGAGCAACGCAGTATTTT.

CDR3 sequence (DNA): TGTGCCAGCAGCCCCAACTCGGGACTCTATGGCTACACCTTC. This sequence encodes CASSPNSGLYGYTF. The rearrangement links TRBV6-5 to TRBJ1-2; a weak D match, TRBD1 (5 bases). Trimming pared 6 bases from V and 4 bases from J, leaving 15 bases between. Germline CDR1 is MNHEY and CDR2 is SVGAGI. There are 14 residues in the CDR3.

The sample holds one count of this clone. The chain joins TRBV7-6 to TRBJ1-2, with 9 bases aligning to TRBD1. This CDR3 has 17 amino acids. Trimming removed 0 bases from V and 0 bases from J; junction bases left unmatched: 5. Germline V gene data show CDR1 as SGHVS and CDR2 as FNYEAQ. DNA for the CDR3: TGTGCCAGCAGCTTAGCCGGGACAGGGACAGCTAACTATGGCTACACCTTC. Translating gives CASSLAGTGTANYGYTF. The full variable domain, in which reference TRBV7-6 and TRBJ1-2 provide the parts outside the CDR3, is GAGVSQSPRYKVTKRGQDVALRCDPISGHVSLYWYRQALGQGPEFLTYFNYEAQQDKSGLPNDRFSAERPEGSISTLTIQRTEQRDSAMYRCASSLAGTGTANYGYTFGSGTRLTVV.

The genes are TRBV6-4 and TRBJ2-3, with 11 bases matching TRBD2. The CDR3 loop spans 15 amino acids. J was trimmed by 3 bases and V by 3 bases; bases with no gene match: 2. Germline V CDR1 and CDR2: MRHNA, SNTAGT. The CDR3 nucleotides read TGTGCCAGCAGTGAGTCTAGCGGGGGGACAGATACGCAGTATTTT. Protein sequence: CASSESSGGTDTQYF.

The chain recombines TRBV10-1 with TRBJ2-1, with D uncertain. The CDR3 totals 17 residues. The V end lost 0 bases, the J end lost 0 bases, and 12 bases lay between the germline ends. Germline V lookup: CDR1 WNHNN, CDR2 SYGVQD (reference sequence). This CDR3 is CASSESIAGDSYNEQFF. DNA of the CDR3: TGCGCCAGCAGTGAGTCAATAGCCGGAGACTCCTACAATGAGCAGTTCTTC.